This T cell receptor beta chain is from a study of T cell responses to AZD1222 COVID-19 vaccine. In regard to this clone: Its antigen is unknown.

TCRdb keeps only in-frame clones here, not all; method: immunoSEQ multiplex PCR. Of about 270,000 clones in the sample, around 93% are singletons; the top ten hold 0.55%. The CDR3 covers 13 residues. V was clipped by 5 bases and J by 5 bases; unmatched bases: 5. Germline CDR1 LGHNA, CDR2 YSLEER. Overall study results and limits: Of spike-specific TCRs, nearly half reportedly target regions left unmutated in variants.

This receptor was identified in an adult who received the AZD1222 COVID-19 vaccine. The V call is TRBV4-3, the J call TRBJ1-2; 7 positions agree with TRBD1. The source was peripheral blood, collected 28 days after the second AZD1222 dose. The CDR3: CASSNPGGYGYTF. Written as DNA, the CDR3 is TGCGCCAGCAGCAATCCAGGGGGGTATGGCTACACCTTC.